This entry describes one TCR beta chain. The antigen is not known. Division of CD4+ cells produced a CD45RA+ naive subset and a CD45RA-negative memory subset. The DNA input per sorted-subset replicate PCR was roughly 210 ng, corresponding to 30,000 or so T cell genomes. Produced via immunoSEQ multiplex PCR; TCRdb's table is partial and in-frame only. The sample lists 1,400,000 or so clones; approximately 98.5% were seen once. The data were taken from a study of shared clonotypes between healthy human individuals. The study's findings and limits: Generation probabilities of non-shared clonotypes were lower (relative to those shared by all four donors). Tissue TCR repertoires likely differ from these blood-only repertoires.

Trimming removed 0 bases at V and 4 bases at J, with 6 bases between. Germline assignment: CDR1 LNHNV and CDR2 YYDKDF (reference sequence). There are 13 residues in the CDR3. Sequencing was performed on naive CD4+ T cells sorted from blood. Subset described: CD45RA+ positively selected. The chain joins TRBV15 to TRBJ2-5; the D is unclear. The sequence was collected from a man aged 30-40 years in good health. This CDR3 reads CATSRDDGETQYF. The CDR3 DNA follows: TGTGCCACCAGCAGAGATGACGGAGAGACCCAGTACTTC.